Each of the 12 T cell receptor beta chains below was sequenced from the same sample in a study of blood T cell repertoires in COVID-19. The assay was immunoSEQ multiplex PCR, and TCRdb's table has in-frame clones only and misses some. The data show 200,000 to 250,000 clones, 70% to 85% seen once. The sample consisted of peripheral blood. These receptors were obtained from a man in his fifties with active or convalescent COVID-19.

The V and J genes are TRBV9 and TRBJ2-1; 11 bases match TRBD2. The germline gives CDR1 SGDLS, CDR2 YYNGEE. V lost 4 bases to trimming and J lost 12 bases; unmatched junction nucleotides: 3. CDR3 length: 12 amino acids. The CDR3 sequence is CASSPTSGRQFF. CDR3 nucleotides: TGTGCCAGCAGCCCTACTAGCGGGAGGCAGTTCTTC.

The chain carries TRBV5-5 and TRBJ2-3; 8 bases align to TRBD2. In germline, CDR1 is SGHKS, CDR2 YYEKEE (reference sequence). V shed 0 bases, J shed 1 base, and the junction held 4 bases outside the gene matches. This CDR3 has 16 residues. Here the CDR3 reads CASSLAALAGTDTQYF. CDR3 coding DNA: TGTGCCAGCAGCTTGGCCGCACTAGCGGGCACAGATACGCAGTATTTT.

V usage is TRBV27 and J usage is TRBJ1-2; no firm D call. The CDR3 has 16 amino acids. Looked up from germline, CDR1 is MNHEY and CDR2 is SMNVEV (reference sequence). Trimming cost V 3 bases and J 0 bases, with 14 bases left between them. The CDR3 region has the DNA TGTGCCAGCAGTTTGAAAAAGGCGGGTCCTAACTATGGCTACACCTTC. This sequence encodes CASSLKKAGPNYGYTF.

This chain joins TRBV18 and TRBJ2-7; TRBD1 aligns across 9 bases. Unmatched junction bases numbered 3, after V lost 2 bases and J lost 1 base. CDR1 and CDR2 (germline): KGHSH, LQKENI. CDR3 length equals 15 residues. In DNA form, the CDR3 reads TGTGCCAGCTCACCAGGACAGGGGCAGTCCTACGAGCAGTACTTC. Translated: CASSPGQGQSYEQYF.

The V and J genes are TRBV19 and TRBJ2-3, with D perhaps matching TRBD1 (6 bases). There are 16 residues in the CDR3. In germline, CDR1 is LNHDA, CDR2 SQIVND (reference sequence). V dropped 4 bases and J dropped 0 bases, with 14 bases sitting between them. The CDR3 loop is CASSTLGTFSTDTQYF. DNA of the CDR3: TGTGCCAGTAGTACCCTAGGGACATTTAGCACAGATACGCAGTATTTT.

About this clone: Other DNA sequences in the same sample also yield this CDR3. The CDR3 spells CASSAGSGSYEQYF. CDR3 DNA: TGTGCCAGCAGCGCAGGTAGCGGGAGCTACGAGCAGTACTTC. The genes are TRBV9 and TRBJ2-7; 9 nucleotides match TRBD2. CDR1 is SGDLS and CDR2 is YYNGEE in the germline V gene. This CDR3 has 14 residues. V lost 3 bases to trimming and J lost 3 bases; unmatched junction nucleotides: 4. Together with reference TRBV9 and TRBJ2-7, the CDR3 gives the full variable domain: DSGVTQTPKHLITATGQRVTLRCSPRSGDLSVYWYQQSLDQGLQFLIQYYNGEERAKGNILERFSAQQFPDLHSELNLSSLELGDSALYFCASSAGSGSYEQYFGPGTRLTVT.

The chain recombines TRBV7-9 with TRBJ2-1; weak D call: TRBD1 (5 bases). V was clipped by 4 bases and J by 10 bases, with 11 bases between them. Germline CDR1 reads SEHNR; CDR2 reads FQNEAQ (reference sequence). The CDR3 runs to 12 residues. The DNA for the CDR3 is TGTGCCAGCAGCTCTCAGGGAACGGAGCAGTTCTTC. The encoded protein is CASSSQGTEQFF.

The chain uses TRBV2 and TRBJ1-4, with TRBD1 as a possible D gene (5 bases). The germline V gene encodes CDR1 SNHLY and CDR2 FYNNEI. The CDR3 totals 14 residues. V gave up 4 bases and J gave up 10 bases, with 16 bases separating them. The CDR3 region is CASSGGTWVGKLFF. The CDR3 DNA follows: TGTGCCAGCAGTGGGGGGACTTGGGTCGGAAAACTGTTTTTT.

This chain joins TRBV19 and TRBJ1-1; TRBD1 aligns across 7 bases. Trimming took 6 bases from V and 3 from J; bases not matched to a gene: 4. The CDR3 spans 13 residues. Germline V gene lookup returns CDR1 LNHDA and CDR2 SQIVND (reference sequence). The CDR3 loop reads CASSVDRDTEAFF. As DNA, the CDR3 is TGTGCCAGTAGCGTTGACAGGGACACTGAAGCTTTCTTT. The variable domain in full, with the rest retrieved from reference TRBV19 and TRBJ1-1, is DGGITQSPKYLFRKEGQNVTLSCEQNLNHDAMYWYRQDPGQGLRLIYYSQIVNDFQKGDIAEGYSVSREKKESFPLTVTSAQKNPTAFYLCASSVDRDTEAFFGQGTRLTVV.

The chain carries TRBV28 and TRBJ2-4; 11 bases line up with TRBD1. The ends lost 6 bases at V and 8 bases at J; junction bases unmatched: 6. This CDR3 is built from 14 residues. Germline-derived CDR1 and CDR2 are MDHEN and SYDVKM. CDR3 loop: CASRLGQGGDIQYF. The CDR3 DNA reads as TGTGCCAGCAGGTTGGGACAGGGGGGTGACATTCAGTACTTC.

The chain links TRBV4-1 to TRBJ1-1; possibly TRBD1 for D (6 bases). The CDR3 loop spans 13 amino acids. Germline V gene sequence: CDR1 MGHRA, CDR2 YSYEKL. Trimming shortened V by 2 bases and J by 3 bases, and 7 bases separated the two germline ends. This CDR3 is CASSQQGYTEAFF. CDR3 nucleotides: TGCGCCAGCAGCCAACAGGGGTACACTGAAGCTTTCTTT.

The chain combines TRBV3-1 (or the pseudogene TRBV3-2) with TRBJ1-4; TRBD1 matches 9 bases. CDR3 length equals 13 residues. Germline values: CDR1 LGHDT, CDR2 YNNKEL (reference sequence). V lost 8 bases to trimming and J lost 5 bases; unmatched junction nucleotides: 3. The CDR3 nucleotides read TGTGCCAGCGTCGGGACAGGGAATGAAAAACTGTTTTTT. It codes for CASVGTGNEKLFF.